This T cell receptor (beta chain) comes out of a study of regulatory T cells in long-lasting Graves disease. Overall study findings and caveats: It was in persistent disease that TRBV28, TRBJ1-2 and TRBJ2-5 were favored.

The germline CDR1 and CDR2 sequences are SGHDT and YYEEEE. The CDR3 is 10 residues long, counting both termini. Time point denoted: newly diagnosed GD, antithyroid drugs for less than 3 months. RNA from PBMCs was the source of the TCR library. The patients included were those that came from an endocrinology department in Xi'an, China. This clonotype was counted a few times. Its antigen is still unknown. The CDR3 does not end in the conserved phenylalanine or tryptophan, so this is likely a read error. The limits of the CDR3 on the DNA are not certain, so only TCRdb's listed CDR3 is given. Combining iRepertoire HTBI primers with Arm-PCR of CDR3 regions, the authors built TCR beta libraries. TCRdb re-analysed the multiplex PCR reads in MiXCR, keeping a single row per CDR3 protein. The sample holds approximately 540,000 distinct CDR3 sequences; 12% are singletons and the top ten take 8% to 10%. These data are also associated with another study on T cells in Graves' hyperthyroidism and ophthalmopathy. That paper states: Within blood appeared most thyroid clonotypes that had expanded above 0.001.

The V and J genes are TRBV5-6 and TRBJ1-4; the table's D call, TRBD1, has no DNA check behind it. The starting material was peripheral blood mononuclear cells (PBMCs), obtained at new diagnosis, from a patient treated with antithyroid drugs. The source is a woman aged 25 to 39 with Graves disease. This CDR3 is CASSRGQGAH.